These T cell receptor beta chains were read from a single sample in a study of neurological immune-mediated disorders. TCRdb redid the calling of the 5' RACE reads with MiXCR, one entry per CDR3 protein. This sample has 30,000 to 40,000 distinct CDR3 sequences; 3% to 4% occur once, and the top ten carry 2% to 2.5%. The specimen was PBMCs. These receptors all stem from a young man with multiple sclerosis. Both conserved end residues are part of each CDR3. The order of the fields is D gene, J gene, clone size, V gene, CDR3 protein, CDR3 DNA. D genes are given only for firm matches. The size of a clone is reported for some rows only, either as once, few or many, or as a class for expanded clones.

D gene: .; J gene: TRBJ1-5; clone size: many; V gene: TRBV6-6; CDR3 protein: CASSPEFNQPQHF; CDR3 DNA: TGTGCCAGCAGCCCCGAGTTCAATCAGCCCCAGCATTTT
D gene: .; J gene: TRBJ2-7; clone size: .; V gene: TRBV20-1; CDR3 protein: CSARTAPYEQYF; CDR3 DNA: TGCAGTGCTAGGACAGCACCCTACGAGCAGTACTTC
D gene: .; J gene: TRBJ2-7; clone size: many; V gene: TRBV5-1; CDR3 protein: CASSLTASEGQYF; CDR3 DNA: TGCGCCAGCAGCTTGACGGCCTCGGAAGGGCAGTACTTC
D gene: .; J gene: TRBJ1-5; clone size: few; V gene: TRBV5-1; CDR3 protein: CASSLTGINQPQNF; CDR3 DNA: TGCGCCAGCAGCTTGACAGGGATCAATCAGCCCCAGAATTTT
D gene: .; J gene: TRBJ2-7; clone size: many; V gene: TRBV2; CDR3 protein: CASSLPLGLPDF; CDR3 DNA: TGTGCCAGCAGTCTCCCCCTAGGACTACCGGACTTC
D gene: TRBD2; J gene: TRBJ2-3; clone size: many; V gene: TRBV20-1; CDR3 protein: CSASRFLAGTSTDTQYF; CDR3 DNA: TGCAGTGCTAGCCGCTTCCTAGCGGGGACTAGCACAGATACGCAGTATTTT
D gene: TRBD2; J gene: TRBJ2-1; clone size: many; V gene: TRBV10-3; CDR3 protein: CAITVSGGPAMFF; CDR3 DNA: TGTGCCATCACGGTTAGCGGGGGGCCCGCAATGTTCTTC
D gene: .; J gene: TRBJ1-1; clone size: medium-sized; V gene: TRBV11-1; CDR3 protein: CASSPTVAEAFF; CDR3 DNA: TGTGCCAGCAGCCCTACAGTGGCTGAAGCTTTCTTT
D gene: .; J gene: TRBJ2-7; clone size: many; V gene: TRBV28; CDR3 protein: CASFSDVSSYEQYF; CDR3 DNA: TGTGCCAGCTTTTCAGACGTCAGCTCCTACGAGCAGTACTTC
D gene: .; J gene: TRBJ2-7; clone size: few; V gene: TRBV5-6; CDR3 protein: CASSLGSPSYEQYF; CDR3 DNA: TGTGCCAGCAGCTTGGGCAGCCCCTCCTACGAGCAGTACTTC
D gene: TRBD2; J gene: TRBJ2-3; clone size: many; V gene: TRBV9; CDR3 protein: CASSPGGGPDTQYF; CDR3 DNA: TGTGCCAGCAGCCCTGGCGGGGGGCCGGATACGCAGTATTTT
D gene: .; J gene: TRBJ1-5; clone size: many; V gene: TRBV6-2/TRBV6-3; CDR3 protein: CASVVGSNQPQHF; CDR3 DNA: TGTGCCAGCGTGGTGGGTAGCAATCAGCCCCAGCATTTT
D gene: .; J gene: TRBJ1-1; clone size: many; V gene: TRBV12-3/TRBV12-4; CDR3 protein: CASGPQGIKAEAFF; CDR3 DNA: TGTGCCAGCGGGCCCCAGGGAATAAAGGCTGAAGCTTTCTTT
D gene: TRBD2; J gene: TRBJ2-5; clone size: many; V gene: TRBV5-1; CDR3 protein: CASSSGLAETQYF; CDR3 DNA: TGCGCCAGCAGCTCTGGACTAGCGGAGACCCAGTACTTC
D gene: TRBD1; J gene: TRBJ1-2; clone size: many; V gene: TRBV6-5; CDR3 protein: CASSYLRTGGSYGYTF; CDR3 DNA: TGTGCCAGCAGTTACCTCCGGACAGGGGGCAGCTATGGCTACACCTTC
D gene: .; J gene: TRBJ2-7; clone size: many; V gene: TRBV9; CDR3 protein: CASSTQPTGTSGEQYF; CDR3 DNA: TGTGCCAGCAGCACCCAACCGACCGGGACAAGTGGCGAGCAGTACTTC
D gene: .; J gene: TRBJ2-2; clone size: many; V gene: TRBV9; CDR3 protein: CASSVEGGNTGELFF; CDR3 DNA: TGTGCCAGCAGCGTAGAGGGAGGGAACACCGGGGAGCTGTTTTTT
D gene: .; J gene: TRBJ1-2; clone size: many; V gene: TRBV5-1; CDR3 protein: CASSGDYGPEKGYTF; CDR3 DNA: TGCGCCAGCAGCGGAGACTACGGGCCTGAGAAGGGCTACACCTTC
D gene: .; J gene: TRBJ2-2; clone size: many; V gene: TRBV20-1; CDR3 protein: CSAIRQANTGELFF; CDR3 DNA: TGCAGTGCTATCAGACAGGCGAACACCGGGGAGCTGTTTTTT
D gene: TRBD2; J gene: TRBJ2-7; clone size: few; V gene: TRBV20-1; CDR3 protein: CSVPPGTSGGRGYEQYF; CDR3 DNA: TGCAGTGTTCCCCCCGGGACTAGCGGGGGACGCGGGTACGAGCAGTACTTC
D gene: .; J gene: TRBJ2-5; clone size: medium-sized; V gene: TRBV3-1; CDR3 protein: CASSQDLRFQETQYF; CDR3 DNA: TGTGCCAGCAGCCAAGATCTGCGTTTCCAAGAGACCCAGTACTTC
D gene: TRBD1; J gene: TRBJ1-6; clone size: many; V gene: TRBV20-1; CDR3 protein: CSARPGGTNSPLHF; CDR3 DNA: TGCAGTGCTAGGCCAGGGGGGACCAATTCACCCCTCCACTTT
D gene: TRBD2; J gene: TRBJ2-5; clone size: many; V gene: TRBV20-1; CDR3 protein: CSARVGGLETQYF; CDR3 DNA: TGCAGTGCTAGAGTCGGGGGGTTGGAGACCCAGTACTTC
D gene: .; J gene: TRBJ1-2; clone size: many; V gene: TRBV27; CDR3 protein: CASSPTGSYGYTF; CDR3 DNA: TGTGCCAGCAGCCCGACAGGTTCCTATGGCTACACCTTC
D gene: .; J gene: TRBJ2-1; clone size: many; V gene: TRBV6-1; CDR3 protein: CASISESRVQFF; CDR3 DNA: TGTGCCAGCATCAGTGAAAGCAGAGTGCAGTTCTTC
D gene: .; J gene: TRBJ1-2; clone size: .; V gene: TRBV27; CDR3 protein: CASSLSRQTLNYGYTF; CDR3 DNA: TGTGCCAGCAGTTTATCGCGACAGACCCTTAACTATGGCTACACCTTC
D gene: .; J gene: TRBJ2-2; clone size: few; V gene: TRBV2; CDR3 protein: CASSEGAGPGELFF; CDR3 DNA: TGTGCCAGCAGTGAAGGGGCAGGGCCCGGGGAGCTGTTTTTT
D gene: .; J gene: TRBJ1-2; clone size: many; V gene: TRBV5-1; CDR3 protein: CASSFGLGGYTF; CDR3 DNA: TGCGCCAGCAGCTTTGGACTGGGAGGCTACACCTTC
D gene: .; J gene: TRBJ1-6; clone size: many; V gene: TRBV9; CDR3 protein: CASSDNKATLHF; CDR3 DNA: TGTGCCAGCAGCGACAACAAGGCTACCCTCCACTTT
D gene: TRBD1; J gene: TRBJ2-7; clone size: many; V gene: TRBV5-1; CDR3 protein: CASSLGDRGLGEQYF; CDR3 DNA: TGCGCCAGCAGCTTGGGGGACAGGGGGCTCGGAGAGCAGTACTTC
D gene: TRBD2; J gene: TRBJ2-3; clone size: many; V gene: TRBV12-3/TRBV12-4; CDR3 protein: CASSSGLAGTDTQYF; CDR3 DNA: TGTGCCAGCAGTTCCGGACTAGCGGGCACAGATACGCAGTATTTT
D gene: TRBD2; J gene: TRBJ2-3; clone size: many; V gene: TRBV7-9; CDR3 protein: CASSVTSGVTDTQYF; CDR3 DNA: TGTGCCAGCAGTGTGACTAGCGGGGTGACAGATACGCAGTATTTT
D gene: .; J gene: TRBJ2-2; clone size: many; V gene: TRBV11-2; CDR3 protein: CASTLFRGGGELFF; CDR3 DNA: TGTGCCAGCACCTTATTCAGGGGTGGCGGGGAGCTGTTTTTT
D gene: TRBD1; J gene: TRBJ1-2; clone size: few; V gene: TRBV20-1; CDR3 protein: CSASTGAGYGYTF; CDR3 DNA: TGCAGTGCTAGCACAGGGGCCGGCTATGGCTACACCTTC
D gene: .; J gene: TRBJ1-2; clone size: .; V gene: TRBV15; CDR3 protein: CATSREGDPQADGYTF; CDR3 DNA: TGTGCCACCAGCAGAGAAGGTGATCCCCAGGCGGATGGCTACACCTTC
D gene: TRBD1; J gene: TRBJ2-7; clone size: many; V gene: TRBV20-1; CDR3 protein: CSARQGAAYEQYF; CDR3 DNA: TGCAGTGCTAGGCAGGGGGCGGCCTACGAGCAGTACTTC
D gene: TRBD1; J gene: TRBJ1-2; clone size: many; V gene: TRBV6-2/TRBV6-3; CDR3 protein: CASRLQGAADGYTF; CDR3 DNA: TGTGCCAGCAGATTACAGGGGGCGGCGGATGGCTACACCTTC